This T cell receptor (beta chain) is from a study of T cell changes during pregnancy in multiple sclerosis. Clones were read by immunoSEQ multiplex PCR, and TCRdb kept only the in-frame ones, dropping some. The sample has 30,000 to 45,000 clones, about 90% seen once; the top ten hold 20% to 30%. V shed 2 bases, J shed 5 bases, and the junction held 11 bases outside the gene matches. This CDR3 has 16 residues. The germline V gene encodes CDR1 SQVTM and CDR2 ANQGSEA. J is TRBJ2-5 and V is TRBV29-1, with 10 bases aligning to TRBD2. The specimen comprised CD8+ T cells from peripheral blood mononuclear cells, sampled before pregnancy. The source is a female donor with multiple sclerosis, enrolled in a pregnancy study. The CDR3 DNA is TGCAGCGTTGAAAAAGAGAGCGGGGGGGCGCGGGAGACCCAGTACTTC. Translating gives CSVEKESGGARETQYF.